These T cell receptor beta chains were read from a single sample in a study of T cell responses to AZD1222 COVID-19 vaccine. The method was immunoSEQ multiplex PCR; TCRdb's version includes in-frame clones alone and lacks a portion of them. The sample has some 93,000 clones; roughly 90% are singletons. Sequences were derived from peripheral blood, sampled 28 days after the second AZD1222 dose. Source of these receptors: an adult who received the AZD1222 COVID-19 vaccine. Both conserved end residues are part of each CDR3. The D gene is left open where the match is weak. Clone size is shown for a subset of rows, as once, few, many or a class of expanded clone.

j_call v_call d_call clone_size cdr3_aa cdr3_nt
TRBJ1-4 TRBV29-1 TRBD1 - CSVLGTGGEKLFF TGCAGCGTACTCGGGACAGGAGGAGAAAAACTGTTTTTT
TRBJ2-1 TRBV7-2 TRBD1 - CASSPGTAVSEQFF TGTGCCAGCAGCCCGGGGACAGCCGTGTCGGAGCAGTTCTTC
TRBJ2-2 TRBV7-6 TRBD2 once CASSWGTSGSNTGELFF TGTGCCAGCAGCTGGGGGACTAGCGGCTCGAACACCGGGGAGCTGTTTTTT
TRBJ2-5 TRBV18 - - CASSPNGPTMGTQYF TGTGCCAGCTCACCTAACGGTCCTACGATGGGGACCCAGTACTTC
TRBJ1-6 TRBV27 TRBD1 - CASTLRPGQGESYNSPLHF TGTGCCAGCACCCTACGACCGGGACAGGGGGAGTCCTATAATTCACCCCTCCACTTT
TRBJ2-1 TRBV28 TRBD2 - CASSLIAGVGYNEQFF TGTGCCAGCAGTTTGATAGCGGGAGTCGGGTACAATGAGCAGTTCTTC
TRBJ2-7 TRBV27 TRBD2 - CASSLSRASGRYEQYF TGTGCCAGCAGTTTATCGAGGGCTAGCGGGAGGTACGAGCAGTACTTC
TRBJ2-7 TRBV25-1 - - CASRETTRLAEQYF TGTGCCAGCAGGGAAACGACAAGGCTGGCCGAGCAGTACTTC
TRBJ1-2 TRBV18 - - CASSPGASANYGYTF TGTGCCAGCTCACCAGGGGCGTCTGCTAACTATGGCTACACCTTC
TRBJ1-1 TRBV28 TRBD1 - CASSQQGPFAFF TGTGCCAGCAGTCAACAGGGGCCGTTTGCTTTCTTT
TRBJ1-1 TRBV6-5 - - CASSSSGHGSTEAFF TGTGCCAGCAGTAGCAGTGGCCATGGGAGCACTGAAGCTTTCTTT
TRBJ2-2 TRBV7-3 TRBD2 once CANKREGYTGELFF TGTGCCAACAAGCGGGAGGGATACACCGGGGAGCTGTTTTTT
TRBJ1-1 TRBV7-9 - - CASSLAIIRTVGNTEAFF TGTGCCAGCAGCTTAGCCATAATCCGTACGGTTGGGAACACTGAAGCTTTCTTT
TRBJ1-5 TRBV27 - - CASSLGSTGHF TGTGCCAGCAGTTTGGGGTCCACTGGGCATTTT
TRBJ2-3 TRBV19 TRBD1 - CASGDSSTDTQYF TGTGCCAGTGGGGACAGTAGCACAGATACGCAGTATTTT
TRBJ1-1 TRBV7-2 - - CASSLEVTVGSEAFF TGTGCCAGCAGCTTAGAGGTTACAGTCGGTTCGGAAGCTTTCTTT
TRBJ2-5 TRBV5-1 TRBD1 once CASSLTGTGEETQYF TGCGCCAGCAGCTTGACCGGGACAGGGGAAGAGACCCAGTACTTC
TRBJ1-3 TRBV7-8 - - CASSFQGDGNTIYF TGTGCCAGCAGCTTTCAGGGTGATGGAAACACCATATATTTT
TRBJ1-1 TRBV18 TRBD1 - CASSPGTGDTEAFF TGTGCCAGCTCACCCGGGACAGGGGACACTGAAGCTTTCTTT
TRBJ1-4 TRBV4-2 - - CASSQDLVATNEKLFF TGTGCCAGCAGCCAAGATTTGGTTGCAACTAATGAAAAACTGTTTTTT